The source of this T cell receptor (beta chain) is a study of T cells after yellow fever vaccination. Study findings and constraints: Most clones from primary vaccination were detected again post-booster (approximately 97% CD4, 70% to 90% CD8).

TCRdb used MiXCR to reprocess the 5' RACE reads, holding one entry per CDR3 protein. This table holds 180,000 or so distinct CDR3 sequences, 9.5% to 12% found once. This CDR3 is built from 15 residues. Trimming shortened V by 3 bases and J by 5 bases, and 14 bases separated the two germline ends. Germline V gene sequence: CDR1 ENHRY, CDR2 SYGVKD. Points on this clonotype: As yet, its antigen is unknown.

V gene TRBV10-3 combines with J gene TRBJ1-5; D is possibly TRBD1 (6 bases). Sequences were derived from CD8+ T cells sorted from PBMCs, sampled 15 days after the yellow fever booster vaccination. This TCR was recovered from a young man who received the YFV17D yellow fever vaccine. The CDR3 loop is CAISDPQEGDQPQHF. Written as DNA, the CDR3 is TGTGCCATCAGTGACCCACAGGAGGGGGATCAGCCCCAGCATTTT.